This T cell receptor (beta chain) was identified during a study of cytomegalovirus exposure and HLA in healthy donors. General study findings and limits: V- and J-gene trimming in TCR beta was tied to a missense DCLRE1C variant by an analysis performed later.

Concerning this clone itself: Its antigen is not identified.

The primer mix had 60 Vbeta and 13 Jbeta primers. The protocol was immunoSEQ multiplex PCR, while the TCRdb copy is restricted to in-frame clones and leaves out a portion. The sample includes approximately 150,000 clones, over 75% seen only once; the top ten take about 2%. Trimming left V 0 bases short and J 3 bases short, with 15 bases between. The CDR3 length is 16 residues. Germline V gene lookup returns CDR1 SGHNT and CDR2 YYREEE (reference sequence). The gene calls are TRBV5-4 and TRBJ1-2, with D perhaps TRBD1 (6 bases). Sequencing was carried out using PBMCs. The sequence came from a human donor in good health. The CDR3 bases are TGTGCCAGCAGCTTGGGACCGACAGGCAGCGACTATGGCTACACCTTC. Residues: CASSLGPTGSDYGYTF. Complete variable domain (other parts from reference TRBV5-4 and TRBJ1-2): ETGVTQSPTHLIKTRGQQVTLRCSSQSGHNTVSWYQQALGQGPQFIFQYYREEENGRGNFPPRFSGLQFPNYSSELNVNALELDDSALYLCASSLGPTGSDYGYTFGSGTRLTVV.